The clone carrying this T cell receptor (beta chain) appeared a single time. Its antigen is still unknown. The CDR3 sequence is 15 residues long. The germline V gene encodes CDR1 SGHTA and CDR2 FQGNSA. J was trimmed by 5 bases and V by 3 bases; bases with no gene match: 9. This sample was included in a study of cytomegalovirus exposure and HLA in healthy donors. 13 Jbeta primers and 60 Vbeta primers were used for the PCR. Sequencing was performed with immunoSEQ multiplex PCR; in TCRdb, only in-frame clones are kept and a portion is missing. The table shows 150,000 to 200,000 clones, with around 85% occurring only once. Findings and limits, study-wide: According to the study, 160 or so TCR beta chains were cytomegalovirus-associated. The study reported that TCR beta sequences accurately predicted HLA-A and HLA-B alleles in most subjects.

The rearrangement links TRBV7-2 to TRBJ2-7, with 8 bases lining up with TRBD2. Specimen: PBMCs. This TCR derives from a boy aged 2 to 9 in good health and CMV-seronegative. The CDR3 spells CASSLRREGPHEQYF. The DNA of the CDR3 is TGTGCCAGCAGCTTGCGTCGGGAGGGCCCCCACGAGCAGTACTTC.